The clone carrying this T cell receptor (beta chain) is labeled medium-sized. TCRdb called the reads again in MiXCR, with one record for every CDR3 protein. The sample contains roughly 4,500 distinct CDR3 sequences, approximately 8% of which appear only once. J gave up 5 bases and V 5 bases, and 6 bases lay outside the gene matches. Per the germline V gene, CDR1 is MNHNS and CDR2 is SASEGT. This CDR3 has 13 residues. The specimen sequenced was CD4+ T cells from synovial fluid. The V gene is TRBV6-1, the J gene TRBJ2-7; 7 bases are a match to TRBD1. The receptor comes from a human donor with rheumatoid arthritis. The CDR3: CASSRLQGNEQYF. The CDR3 coding sequence is TGTGCCAGCAGTAGATTACAGGGGAACGAGCAGTACTTC.